These 10 T cell receptor beta chains came from one sample sequenced in a study of cytomegalovirus exposure and HLA in healthy donors. PCR employed 60 Vbeta and 13 Jbeta primers. TCRdb's table, derived via immunoSEQ multiplex PCR, lists solely in-frame clones and lacks some. The repertoire consists of 50,000 or so clones, with roughly 80% occurring once and the leading ten covering 2.5% to 3%. The sequenced sample consisted of PBMCs. Source of these receptors: a woman aged 40 to 50 in good health and CMV-seropositive.

CDR3 in amino acids: CASSLVWGANTEAFF. CDR3 in DNA: TGTGCCAGCAGCTTAGTCTGGGGAGCCAACACTGAAGCTTTCTTT. This chain uses TRBV11-1 with TRBJ1-1; D not certain. V dropped 1 base and J dropped 2 bases, with 11 bases sitting between them. The germline V gene encodes CDR1 SGHAT and CDR2 FQDESV (reference sequence). This CDR3 has 15 residues. The full variable domain, with the rest looked up from reference TRBV11-1 and TRBJ1-1, is EAEVAQSPRYKITEKSQAVAFWCDPISGHATLYWYRQILGQGPELLVQFQDESVVDDSQLPKDRFSAERLKGVDSTLKIQPAELGDSAMYLCASSLVWGANTEAFFGQGTRLTVV.

This clone was observed a few times. This chain uses TRBV5-4 with TRBJ1-2, with 7 bases matching TRBD1. Germline values: CDR1 SGHNT, CDR2 YYREEE (reference sequence). The CDR3 is 14 residues long. V shed 2 bases and J 6 bases; nucleotides not matched to a gene: 7. The DNA of the CDR3 is TGTGCCAGCAGCTTTATAGGGGGCATGAATGGCTACACCTTC. This gives the protein CASSFIGGMNGYTF.

V is TRBV6-1 and J is TRBJ2-1; 11 nucleotides agree with TRBD2. With 11 bases clipped from V and 3 bases from J, the junction kept 9 bases outside the gene matches. CDR1 MNHNS and CDR2 SASEGT come from the germline V gene. This CDR3 comprises 15 residues. This chain's CDR3 is CAGRTTSGGYNEQFF. CDR3 DNA sequence: TGTGCCGGACGAACCACTAGCGGGGGCTACAATGAGCAGTTCTTC.

The chain carries TRBV14 and TRBJ2-5, with no clear D. The length of the CDR3 is 15 residues. In germline, CDR1 is SGHDN, CDR2 FVKESK. The ends were cut back, 1 base at V and 2 bases at J, with 11 bases in the middle. The CDR3 spells CASSQVLGRQETQYF. The CDR3, as DNA: TGTGCCAGCAGCCAAGTTCTGGGCAGGCAAGAGACCCAGTACTTC.

The gene calls are TRBV4-2 and TRBJ2-5; a weak D match, TRBD2 (5 bases). The germline CDR1 and CDR2 sequences are LGHNA and YNFKEQ. This CDR3 has 17 residues. The V gene lost 4 bases and the J gene lost 2 bases, with 20 bases spanning the gap. The CDR3 nucleotides are TGTGCCAGCAGCCCAGAGTTGAGAGGTAGCGCACAAGAGACCCAGTACTTC. Its protein is CASSPELRGSAQETQYF.

This clone has only a few counts. This chain connects TRBV6-6 to TRBJ2-6; D perhaps matches TRBD1 (5 bases). The germline CDR1 and CDR2 sequences are MNHNY and SVGAGI (reference sequence). The CDR3 is made up of 16 amino acids. V was trimmed by 5 bases and J by 0 bases, leaving 11 bases between them. This CDR3 is CASSPRVLSGANVLTF. The DNA of the CDR3 is TGTGCCAGCAGTCCCAGGGTCCTCTCTGGGGCCAACGTCCTGACTTTC.

V and J are TRBV9 and TRBJ1-1; no clear D gene. The V gene's germline CDR1 is SGDLS and CDR2 YYNGEE. The CDR3 consists of 15 residues. The ends were cut back, 1 base at V and 0 bases at J, with 10 bases in the middle. Here the CDR3 reads CASSVLSSMNTEAFF. DNA for the CDR3: TGTGCCAGCAGCGTACTCAGTTCCATGAACACTGAAGCTTTCTTT.

About this clone: Other DNA sequences from this sample encode an identical CDR3 as well. CDR3 nucleotide sequence: TGTGCCAGCAGCGTGGCTAGAGAGGAGACCCAGTACTTC. Translating it yields CASSVAREETQYF. The chain couples TRBV9 to TRBJ2-5; D is unclear. CDR1 is SGDLS and CDR2 is YYNGEE in the germline V gene. Trimming shortened V by 2 bases and J by 5 bases, and 10 bases separated the two germline ends. The CDR3 contains 13 residues. The full variable domain, completed using reference TRBV9 and TRBJ2-5, is DSGVTQTPKHLITATGQRVTLRCSPRSGDLSVYWYQQSLDQGLQFLIQYYNGEERAKGNILERFSAQQFPDLHSELNLSSLELGDSALYFCASSVAREETQYFGPGTRLLVL.

The rearrangement joins TRBV7-9 to TRBJ1-1; no reliable D call. The CDR3 totals 15 residues. Per germline, CDR1 SEHNR and CDR2 FQNEAQ (reference sequence). Deletions cut 1 base from V and 6 bases from J, with 15 bases between. Here the CDR3 DNA reads TGTGCCAGCAGCTTAGGATTCTCGGGTACCGCTGAAGCTTTCTTT. Translated, it gives CASSLGFSGTAEAFF. Combining the CDR3 with reference TRBV7-9 and TRBJ1-1 gives the whole variable domain DTGVSQNPRHKITKRGQNVTFRCDPISEHNRLYWYRQTLGQGPEFLTYFQNEAQLEKSRLLSDRFSAERPKGSFSTLEIQRTEQGDSAMYLCASSLGFSGTAEAFFGQGTRLTVV.

About this clone: One junction end disagrees with the germline gene, perhaps due to a read error. As DNA, the CDR3 is TGTGCCATCAGCTACTACAGGGGAAGGAACTCTGAAGCTTTCTTT. Its protein product is CAISYYRGRNSEAFF. This rearrangement joins TRBV10-3 to TRBJ1-1; 7 bases line up with TRBD1. The CDR3 spans 15 residues. Germline V gene data show CDR1 as ENHRY and CDR2 as SYGVKD.